The 20 T cell receptor beta chains below were found in one sample sequenced in a study of T cell repertoires in cytomegalovirus infection. TCRdb called the reads again in MiXCR, with one record for every CDR3 protein. The data show approximately 250,000 distinct CDR3 sequences, about 7% seen once. The specimen sequenced was PBMCs. Source of these receptors: a human donor in good health (CMV status not recorded). Some clones in this sample may be carry-over from other donors' samples.

Ten or more counts support this clonotype. The DNA for the CDR3 is TGCAGCGTTGAAGCCACAGGGAAGTATTCTGAAGCTTTCTTT. Residues: CSVEATGKYSEAFF. The gene calls are TRBV29-1 and TRBJ1-1, with D possibly TRBD1 on 6 matching bases. The CDR3 is 14 residues long. Germline values: CDR1 SQVTM, CDR2 ANQGSEA. V shed 1 base and J shed 6 bases, with 15 bases lying between them.

The table lists this clonotype with many counts. A much larger clone differs by one base, so this may be a read error. The genes are TRBV10-2 and TRBJ2-7; D call uncertain. Germline values: CDR1 WSHSY, CDR2 SAAADI. The CDR3 covers 11 residues. The CDR3 DNA follows: TGTGCCAGCAGCGTCTCCTACGAGCAGTACTTC. The encoded protein is CASSVSYEQYF.

This clonotype appeared a single time. A much larger clone differs by one base, so this may be a read error. The gene calls are TRBV5-6 and TRBJ1-4; no clear D. Germline lookup yields CDR1 SGHDT and CDR2 YYEEEE. Trimming stripped 6 bases from V and 0 bases from J, with 12 bases between. The CDR3 length is 15 residues. CDR3 in DNA: TGTGCCAGCACCACCCAGACTGCAACTAATGAAAAACTGTTTTTT. Translated, it gives CASTTQTATNEKLFF.

This clonotype has ten or more counts. The chain has TRBV7-2 and TRBJ2-7; possible D gene TRBD1, 5 bases. The CDR3 has 15 residues. Per germline, CDR1 SGHTA and CDR2 FQGNSA. The V end lost 1 base, the J end lost 3 bases, and 13 bases lay between the germline ends. The CDR3, as DNA: TGTGCCAGCAGCTTAGGTCTGGCGACAGACTACGAGCAGTACTTC. Amino acids: CASSLGLATDYEQYF.

This clonotype turned up a few times. The rearrangement links TRBV29-1 to TRBJ1-5, with 8 nucleotides matching TRBD1. The germline gives CDR1 SQVTM, CDR2 ANQGSEA. With V trimmed by 4 bases and J by 7 bases, 6 bases remained unmatched. The CDR3 runs to 13 residues. Written as DNA, the CDR3 is TGCAGCGTTGGTCAGGACAGGGTCCAGCCCCAGCATTTT. This codes for CSVGQDRVQPQHF.

This clonotype was seen repeatedly, ten times or more. The V and J genes are TRBV19 and TRBJ2-5; 12 nucleotides match TRBD1. The CDR3 runs to 15 residues. The V gene's germline CDR1 is LNHDA and CDR2 SQIVND (reference sequence). V dropped 4 bases and J dropped 5; count of bases not matched to a gene: 5. The CDR3 protein is CASSRGTGGLETQYF. In DNA, the CDR3 is TGTGCCAGTAGTAGAGGGACAGGGGGCCTTGAGACCCAGTACTTC.

This clonotype was recorded many times. The chain is built from TRBV7-2 and TRBJ2-2, with 7 bases fitting TRBD1. Germline-derived CDR1 and CDR2 are SGHTA and FQGNSA. This CDR3 has 15 amino acids. Trimming took 4 bases from V and 1 from J; bases not matched to a gene: 3. CDR3 protein: CASSSRTGNTGELFF. Here the CDR3 DNA reads TGTGCCAGCAGCTCCAGGACAGGGAACACCGGGGAGCTGTTTTTT.

The V call is TRBV6-2 or TRBV6-3, the J call TRBJ2-1; D may be TRBD1 (5 bases). The CDR3 totals 13 residues. V lost 6 bases, J lost 6 bases, and 12 bases lay in between. Germline assignment: CDR1 MNHEY and CDR2 SVGEGT. The CDR3 DNA is TGTGCCAGCAGACGGACATCGGGCAATGAGCAGTTCTTC. It yields the protein CASRRTSGNEQFF.

This clonotype appeared many times. The rearrangement links TRBV2 to TRBJ2-1; D ambiguous. V lost 7 bases and J 2 bases, leaving 12 bases between the germline ends. CDR3 length equals 14 residues. Germline CDR1 SNHLY, CDR2 FYNNEI. CDR3 coding DNA: TGTGCCAGCATTGCCCCAGGAACCTACAATGAGCAGTTCTTC. It yields the protein CASIAPGTYNEQFF.

This clonotype was detected ten times or more. The V and J genes are TRBV11-2 and TRBJ2-3, with 7 bases identical to TRBD2. Germline CDR1 and CDR2: SGHAT and FQNNGV. This CDR3 is 14 amino acids long. Trimming took 4 bases from V and 1 from J; bases not matched to a gene: 2. The CDR3 protein is CASSSAGGTDTQYF. The CDR3 coding sequence is TGTGCCAGCAGCTCCGCGGGGGGCACAGATACGCAGTATTTT.

This clonotype was recorded many times. CDR3 sequence (DNA): TGTGCCAGCAGTTTGGGGACAGGGGCTCAGCCCCAGCATTTT. Translating gives CASSLGTGAQPQHF. The chain carries TRBV12-3 or TRBV12-4 and TRBJ1-5, with 10 positions matching TRBD1. CDR3 size: 14 residues. With V trimmed by 3 bases and J by 6 bases, 2 bases remained unmatched.

This clonotype came up many times. At one end, the junction sequence differs from germline, possibly due to a read error. This chain uses TRBV6-7 with TRBJ1-2; D perhaps matches TRBD1 (6 bases). TRBV6-7 is sorted into the ORF group, with uncertain function. The CDR3 has 15 amino acids. The CDR3 DNA follows: TGTGCCAGCAGCTACTCGCAGGGGAACCCCTATGGCTACACCTTC. Translation: CASSYSQGNPYGYTF.

This clonotype has at least ten counts. This chain connects TRBV27 to TRBJ1-2, with D maybe TRBD1 (5 bases). CDR3 length: 13 residues. V was pared by 6 bases and J by 8 bases, with 16 bases between. Germline loops: CDR1 MNHEY, CDR2 SMNVEV (reference sequence). The CDR3 DNA reads TGTGCCAGCAGGCCTCCAGGGCGATACGGCTACACCTTC. It codes for CASRPPGRYGYTF.

This clonotype was counted ten times or more. The chain uses TRBV12-3 or TRBV12-4 and TRBJ2-1, with 8 bases aligning to TRBD2. Trimming removed 3 bases from V and 8 bases from J; junction bases left unmatched: 6. This CDR3 region has 14 residues. The CDR3 spells CASSFITSGDEQFF. CDR3 bases: TGTGCCAGCAGTTTCATAACTAGCGGCGATGAGCAGTTCTTC.

The chain combines TRBV6-2 or TRBV6-3 with TRBJ1-5; a weak D match, TRBD1 (5 bases). This CDR3 region has 15 residues. The germline CDR1 and CDR2 sequences are MNHEY and SVGEGT. Trimming removed 2 bases from V and 3 bases from J, with 11 bases in between. The CDR3 is CASSYVGHLNQPQHF. DNA for the CDR3: TGTGCCAGCAGTTACGTCGGACACCTCAATCAGCCCCAGCATTTT.

This clonotype was detected many times. This chain uses TRBV7-2 with TRBJ2-3; D is possibly TRBD2 (6 bases). The CDR3 is 15 residues long. Trimming left V 5 bases short and J 3 bases short, with 15 bases between. CDR1 SGHTA and CDR2 FQGNSA come from the germline V gene. Here the CDR3 DNA reads TGTGCCAGCAGCAAGGCGGCGGGGCGGACAGATACGCAGTATTTT. Translation: CASSKAAGRTDTQYF.

This clonotype was recorded at least ten times. The chain employs TRBV20-1 and TRBJ1-4; D is undetermined. Trimming shortened V by 3 bases and J by 3 bases, and 14 bases separated the two germline ends. This CDR3 has 15 amino acids. Germline-derived CDR1 and CDR2 are DFQATT and SNEGSKA (reference sequence). The CDR3 region has the DNA TGCAGTGCTAGCGACGGCTCCCTCGCTAATGAAAAACTGTTTTTT. It encodes CSASDGSLANEKLFF.

CDR3 nucleotides: TGTGCCAGCAGCCCGGGGAGCCAAACTGAAGCTTTCTTT. It yields the protein CASSPGSQTEAFF. This chain connects TRBV7-3 to TRBJ1-1; D gene ambiguous. The germline CDR1 and CDR2 sequences are SGHTA and FQGTGA. This CDR3 spans 13 amino acids. Trimming stripped 5 bases from V and 5 bases from J, with 12 bases between.

This clonotype was picked up many times. The chain couples TRBV12-3 or TRBV12-4 to TRBJ2-2; the D is unclear. V lost 3 bases and J lost 1, with 9 bases in between. This CDR3 comprises 15 residues. The CDR3 bases are TGTGCCAGCAGTTTCGGGTCTGGGAACACCGGGGAGCTGTTTTTT. It translates to CASSFGSGNTGELFF.

This clonotype was counted many times. This chain joins TRBV2 and TRBJ1-4; a weak D match, TRBD1 (6 bases). Germline V CDR1 and CDR2: SNHLY, FYNNEI. This CDR3 region has 14 residues. Trimming removed 8 bases at V and 6 bases at J, with 16 bases between. The CDR3 here is CASYEQGPDEKLFF. Here the CDR3 DNA reads TGTGCCAGCTACGAACAGGGACCTGATGAAAAACTGTTTTTT.